The rows below give T cell receptor beta chains drawn from one sample of a study of shared clonotypes between healthy human individuals. Profiled with immunoSEQ multiplex PCR; TCRdb holds only in-frame clones, not every one. The sample carries more than 2 million clones, roughly 95% recorded once. Sample: naive CD4+ T cells sorted from blood. Source of these receptors: a man aged 18-30 years in good health. Each CDR3 is given with its conserved first and last residue. D genes are given only for firm matches. Size values are once, few and many counts, or a class for expanded clones, and some rows have none.

clone size	V gene	J gene	D gene	CDR3 protein	CDR3 DNA
.	TRBV6-1	TRBJ1-4	.	CASSDPSGRWEKLFF	TGTGCCAGCAGTGACCCGTCCGGGCGCTGGGAAAAACTGTTTTTT
.	TRBV30	TRBJ1-2	TRBD1	CAWSAGTGVNYGYTF	TGTGCCTGGAGTGCCGGGACAGGGGTGAACTATGGCTACACCTTC
.	TRBV18	TRBJ1-2	.	CASSRGRPNYGYTF	TGTGCCAGCTCACGGGGACGGCCTAACTATGGCTACACCTTC
.	TRBV10-1	TRBJ2-7	TRBD2	CASSPGLGREQYF	TGCGCCAGCAGTCCGGGACTAGGGCGCGAGCAGTACTTC
.	TRBV10-3	TRBJ2-3	.	CAIGETSDTQYF	TGTGCCATCGGTGAGACGTCAGATACGCAGTATTTT
.	TRBV27	TRBJ2-7	TRBD2	CASSSYTSGGTYEQYF	TGTGCCAGCAGTTCCTATACTAGCGGGGGTACCTACGAGCAGTACTTC
.	TRBV2	TRBJ2-3	TRBD2	CASSLAGGNTDTQYF	TGTGCCAGCAGTTTAGCGGGGGGGAACACAGATACGCAGTATTTT
.	TRBV7-9	TRBJ2-1	.	CASSGEQEGATSYNEQFF	TGTGCCAGCAGTGGGGAACAGGAGGGGGCGACTTCCTACAATGAGCAGTTCTTC
.	TRBV7-9	TRBJ2-7	.	CASSPGVIYEQYF	TGTGCCAGCAGCCCTGGGGTTATCTACGAGCAGTACTTC
.	TRBV11-2	TRBJ2-7	.	CASSLEGGYYEQYF	TGTGCCAGCAGCTTAGAGGGGGGTTACTACGAGCAGTACTTC
once	TRBV7-9	TRBJ2-7	.	CASSYRQDPHEQYF	TGTGCCAGCAGCTATAGACAGGACCCCCACGAGCAGTACTTC
.	TRBV28	TRBJ1-1	TRBD1	CASSFDRVGDTEAFF	TGTGCCAGCAGTTTTGACAGGGTGGGTGACACTGAAGCTTTCTTT
few	TRBV30	TRBJ1-2	.	CAWDGRRSYGYTF	TGTGCCTGGGACGGCAGGAGGTCCTATGGCTACACCTTC
.	TRBV7-2	TRBJ1-2	.	CASSLYSTATYGYTF	TGTGCCAGCAGCTTATACTCCACAGCTACCTATGGCTACACCTTC
.	TRBV9	TRBJ2-3	TRBD2	CASSSRPGTSGTQYF	TGTGCCAGCAGCTCACGTCCCGGGACTAGCGGGACGCAGTATTTT
.	TRBV10-1	TRBJ2-7	.	CASMGTPSSYEQYF	TGCGCCAGCATGGGGACACCCAGCTCCTACGAGCAGTACTTC
.	TRBV7-9	TRBJ1-1	.	CASSLETGNTEAFF	TGTGCCAGCAGCTTAGAGACAGGGAACACTGAAGCTTTCTTT
.	TRBV11-2	TRBJ2-2	.	CASSRGVSGELFF	TGTGCCAGCAGCCGAGGGGTTTCCGGGGAGCTGTTTTTT
.	TRBV6-1	TRBJ2-7	TRBD2	CASSGPWEAGPYEQYF	TGTGCCAGCAGTGGACCTTGGGAAGCGGGGCCTTACGAGCAGTACTTC
.	TRBV2	TRBJ1-6	.	CASSAGGVKFGSPLHF	TGTGCCAGCAGCGCGGGGGGGGTCAAATTCGGTTCACCCCTCCACTTT
.	TRBV7-6	TRBJ2-5	.	CASSFTAFQETQYF	TGTGCCAGCAGCTTTACAGCCTTCCAAGAGACCCAGTACTTC
.	TRBV5-4	TRBJ2-3	TRBD2	CASSVRLAGVSDTQYF	TGTGCCAGCAGTGTTCGACTAGCGGGAGTCTCAGATACGCAGTATTTT
.	TRBV5-1	TRBJ2-5	TRBD1	CASSRDRTVETQYF	TGCGCCAGCAGCAGGGACAGGACCGTGGAGACCCAGTACTTC
.	TRBV21-1	TRBJ1-1	.	CASSNTEAFF	TGTGCCAGCAGCAACACTGAAGCTTTCTTT
.	TRBV5-1	TRBJ2-7	.	CASRGPNSYEQYF	TGCGCCAGCAGGGGACCGAACTCCTACGAGCAGTACTTC
.	TRBV18	TRBJ1-2	TRBD1	CASSPITGQSDYTF	TGTGCCAGCTCACCGATTACGGGACAGAGTGACTACACCTTC
.	TRBV15	TRBJ2-7	TRBD1	CATRSPGQGDKQYF	TGTGCCACCAGATCCCCCGGACAGGGAGATAAGCAGTACTTC
.	TRBV2	TRBJ2-5	.	CASSELAWETQYF	TGTGCCAGCAGTGAGCTAGCGTGGGAGACCCAGTACTTC
.	TRBV4-1	TRBJ2-1	TRBD2	CASSQDLAGGPTEQFF	TGCGCCAGCAGCCAAGATCTCGCGGGAGGGCCGACTGAGCAGTTCTTC
.	TRBV7-2	TRBJ2-7	.	CASSLGVPQYF	TGTGCCAGCAGCCTGGGGGTCCCTCAGTACTTC
once	TRBV10-2	TRBJ2-5	.	CASRKDGAQYF	TGCGCCAGCAGGAAGGACGGGGCCCAGTACTTC
.	TRBV5-4	TRBJ2-5	.	CASSLAVKGETQYF	TGTGCCAGCAGCTTGGCGGTTAAAGGGGAGACCCAGTACTTC
.	TRBV28	TRBJ2-7	TRBD1	CASRDRGKKTYEQYF	TGTGCCAGCCGAGACAGGGGGAAAAAGACCTACGAGCAGTACTTC
.	TRBV19	TRBJ1-5	.	CASSMPQIYSNQPQHF	TGTGCCAGTAGTATGCCGCAGATATATAGCAATCAGCCCCAGCATTTT
once	TRBV28	TRBJ2-5	.	CASSLVRVREQYF	TGTGCCAGCAGTTTGGTCAGGGTACGGGAGCAGTACTTC
.	TRBV6-1	TRBJ1-5	TRBD1	CASRDPTGAHQPQHF	TGTGCCAGCAGGGACCCTACAGGGGCGCATCAGCCCCAGCATTTT
.	TRBV6-1	TRBJ2-7	TRBD2	CASSEYLAEPYEQYF	TGTGCCAGCAGTGAATACCTAGCGGAGCCCTACGAGCAGTACTTC
.	TRBV19	TRBJ1-2	.	CASGTTGTSEAYGYTF	TGTGCCAGTGGTACTACCGGGACATCGGAGGCCTATGGCTACACCTTC